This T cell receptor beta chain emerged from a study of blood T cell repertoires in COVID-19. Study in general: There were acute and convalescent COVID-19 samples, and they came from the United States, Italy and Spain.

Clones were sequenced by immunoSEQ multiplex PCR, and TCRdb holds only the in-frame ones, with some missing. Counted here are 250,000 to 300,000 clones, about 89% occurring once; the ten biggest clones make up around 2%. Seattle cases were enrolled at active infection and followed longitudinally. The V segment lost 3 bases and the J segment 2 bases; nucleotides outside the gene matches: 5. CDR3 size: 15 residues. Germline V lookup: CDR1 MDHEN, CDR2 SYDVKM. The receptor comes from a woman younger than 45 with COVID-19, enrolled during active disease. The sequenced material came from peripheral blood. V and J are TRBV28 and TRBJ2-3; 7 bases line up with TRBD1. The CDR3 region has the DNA TGTGCCAGCAGTTTCACCGGGACAGACACAGATACGCAGTATTTT. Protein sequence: CASSFTGTDTDTQYF.